Listed here is a single T cell receptor (beta chain). The specificity of this receptor is unknown. The record has no base qualities; no much larger clone is one base away. The cohort consisted of 600 to 700 healthy bone marrow donors. At the time of sampling, all cohort members were nominally healthy, though unrecorded immune exposures were likely present. The donor was CMV seropositive and belonged to the group of more than 250 seropositive cohort members. Each donor provided a peripheral blood sample, and peripheral blood mononuclear cells were used for TCR beta sequencing. The Qiagen DNeasy Blood Extraction Kit was used to extract genomic DNA from the blood cell samples. The library was generated by the immunoSEQ multiplex PCR assay. A mixture of 60 forward primers for TCR Vbeta segments and 13 reverse primers for TCR Jbeta segments was used in the multiplex PCR. A multiplex PCR assay on genomic DNA amplified the CDR3 region of rearranged TCR beta genes. The amplified TCR beta libraries were sequenced on the Illumina HiSeq System as 87-base-pair reads. On the authors' methods: In a later analysis, some 80 million unique TCR beta chains were counted across the 666 repertoires, and approximately 9.9 million of these chains were shared by at least two donors. A nearest-neighbor algorithm error-corrected the raw reads and collapsed the reads into unique sequences, merging closely related sequences to remove PCR and sequencing errors. To assign V, D and J gene segments, CDR3 sequences were aligned to IMGT reference sequences. For a sequence to be retained, a match of at least six nucleotides was required to both a V gene segment and a J gene segment. A rearrangement counted as productive if the CDR3 had no stop codons and remained in frame with V and J, and every other rearrangement counted as non-productive. CDR3 was defined according to IMGT convention as the region running from the second conserved V-encoded cysteine to the conserved J-encoded phenylalanine. Sequences without an unambiguous match to a single V gene segment were excluded from the earlier analysis of about 640 of the donors. In an earlier analysis of several hundred of the donors, V segments were called functional above 56.7% productive rearrangements and were called segregating when the between-donor standard deviation exceeded 5%. A statistical classification framework was built to diagnose cytomegalovirus status from the catalog of TCR beta chain sequences. In a later analysis, TCR nucleotide sequences were compared against IMGT/GENE-DB human TR gene sequences so that V and J genes could be assigned. A later analysis assigned CDR3 sequences and most-parsimonious VDJ recombination scenarios with the TCRdist pipeline. In a later analysis, each TCR beta chain was defined by its CDR3 amino acid sequence together with its V-gene family, and reads without a unique V-gene family were excluded. To address suspected cross-contamination and a sequencing artifact, a later analysis removed under 600 highly shared, low-generation-probability nucleotide sequences. For each public chain, a later analysis derived a clonal expansion index from normalized ranks of inferred template counts within each repertoire. In a later analysis, generation probabilities were computed with a VDJ recombination model fitted to out-of-frame rearrangements, and the resulting probabilities were checked against IGoR. Hypergeometric tests were used in a later analysis to score TCR-TCR, TCR-HLA and TCR-CMV co-occurrence, with a repertoire-size bias correction applied to the TCR pairs. False discovery rates were estimated in a later analysis by permuting HLA or CMV assignments 20 times. In a later analysis, co-occurring TCRs were grouped with DBSCAN, and TCRdist sequence similarity was added when clustering was performed within HLA-allele-positive subsets. For co-occurrence clustering, repertoires with fewer than 30,000 or more than 120,000 public chains were excluded, along with about five repertoires with anomalous nucleotide sharing. TCRdb stores this immuneACCESS table with in-frame sequences only. Part of the clones is absent; in the studies checked, under half of the shortfall reflects unresolved V genes, and no reason is known for the rest. V and J calls and clone size are as listed in that table; D and trimming were resolved from the DNA. Recorded for this sample are fewer than 120,000 clones; over 60% of them occurred a single time. Around 15% of the sample rests with the top ten.

This sample is drawn from a study of cytomegalovirus exposure and HLA in healthy donors (dated by TCRdb to about 2017). For the wider study: An earlier analysis of 587 of the donors reported approximately 300 Gb of sequence data and 95 million to 140 million unique TCR beta sequences obtained from approximately 180 million T cells. Roughly 300 gigabases of sequencing data and tens of millions of unique TCR sequences were included in an early release covering about 620 HLA-typed donors. Of the approximately 400 genotyped donors, approximately 82% fell in the genetic ancestry cluster associated with self-reported Caucasian donors. The study aimed to test whether signatures of past pathogen exposure could be identified by cataloging public T cell receptors. The T cell repertoires of several hundred subjects were profiled by immunosequencing and related to cytomegalovirus serostatus. In addition to the first cohort of 500 to 850 subjects, a separate validation cohort of 120 different subjects was used. To predict cytomegalovirus infection status, the study combined high-throughput TCR immunosequencing, statistical association of individual TCRs with disease status, and machine learning. A later analysis re-examined previously published TCR beta repertoires from hundreds of donors and added high-resolution HLA genotyping to investigate patterns of TCR occurrence. Rather than using new phenotypic data, the later analysis identified candidate immune exposures from TCR beta sequences and from how often those sequences occurred across donors. An earlier analysis of approximately 580 of the donors used high-throughput TCR beta sequencing to judge whether each TCR beta V gene segment behaved as functional or pseudogenic. Donor age, sex, ethnicity and CMV serostatus were compiled together with the repertoire data. In a later genetic analysis, genome-wide SNP genotypes for about 55% of the roughly 700 donors were used, and that subset was treated as a discovery cohort. Every repertoire in the discovery cohort had been generated on one and the same sequencing platform. HLA typing covered class I and class II loci at four-digit resolution. The number of donors typed differed by locus, with about 620-630 for A, B, C, DRB1 and DQB1, around 500 for DQA1, approximately 570 for DPA1, and some 440 for DPB1. Several DR-DQ haplotypes were handled as single units for association and clustering because linkage in the cohort was strong. Among under 450 genotyped donors of the cohort, an average of roughly 240,000 unique TCR beta nucleotide sequences were sequenced per donor, approximately 20% of them non-productive. On the study overall, not on this receptor specifically: Some IMGT-functional V segments, including TRBV6-2 and TRBV6-3, could not be distinguished by the 87-base-pair reads and were therefore excluded. Compared with the roughly 720-donor mean, donors in an Asian-associated ancestry cluster had fewer N-insertions in productive TCRs, according to a later genetic analysis. Because some donors lacked HLA typing at each locus, the association tests relied only on the typed subset. The classifier was reported to diagnose cytomegalovirus status with high specificity and sensitivity in both the original and validation cohorts. A few of the identified cytomegalovirus-associated TCR beta chains were confirmed in vitro to be specific for cytomegalovirus antigens. According to a later analysis, TCR association rates differed among HLA loci, with DRB1 alleles showing the most associated TCRs and HLA-C alleles showing the fewest. Assigning TCR associations to individual alleles was difficult when HLA alleles, especially DR and DQ, strongly co-occurred. According to a later analysis, most CMV-associated TCR beta chains appeared to be HLA-restricted, and the HLA associations seemed to be driven largely by CMV exposure. A group of highly shared sequence variants was considered likely to be a technical artifact of the sequencing pipeline. For the cohort, immune exposure information was limited to CMV serostatus. An earlier analysis of around 540 of the donors showed that most TCR beta V segments appeared in productive rearrangements either about 90% or about 30% of the time, which broadly matched IMGT annotations. In a later analysis, HLA-associated TCR beta chains were found to be more clonally expanded and to have lower generation probabilities than equally common non-associated chains. Specific HLA alleles were associated with more than 15,000 TCR beta sequences at a false discovery rate of 0.05 in a later analysis. Because counts were too low, seventeen rarely observed V segments, including chromosome 9 orphons, were excluded from the earlier analysis of 500 to 700 of the donors. A further reported finding was that TCR beta sequences accurately predicted the HLA-A and HLA-B alleles for most subjects in the first cohort. Several of the top co-occurrence clusters appeared to be linked to parvovirus B19, influenza, CMV and Epstein-Barr virus, according to a later analysis. This cohort had only TCR beta chains sequenced, and the lack of alpha or paired-chain data limited which features could be detected. A later genetic analysis associated a missense DCLRE1C variant with V-gene and J-gene trimming of TCR beta chains, and an independent cohort replicated the association. Sequencing depth was assumed to be roughly uniform across donors in the presence/absence analyses, though that assumption may not hold. It was suggested by the authors that the approach could potentially be generalized to other disease states and immunological phenotypes. Across donors, most TCR sequences were observed very rarely, whereas some public TCRs were present in many individuals. In the study, around 150 TCR beta chains were listed as associated with cytomegalovirus. Linkage disequilibrium might explain the correlated functional status among segregating V segments, but an unknown experimental factor could not be ruled out.

The CDR3 contains 11 residues, cysteine and phenylalanine counted. Of the read, only the CDR3 DNA is kept; its 33 bases are in frame from base 1. V trim: 11 bases; J trim: 10 bases; unmatched bases: 4. The germline V gene specifies MDHEN as CDR1 and SYDVKM as CDR2. The sequencing sample was made of PBMCs. The V gene is TRBV28 and the J gene is TRBJ1-4, with 10 middle bases fitting TRBD1. The sequence was obtained from a young man in good health and CMV-seropositive. Read as DNA, the sequence is TGTGCCGGACAGGGGGGGGGAAAACTGTTTTTT. Its product reads: CAGQGGGKLFF.